This T cell receptor (beta chain) was identified during a study of a mutant IDH1 vaccine in newly diagnosed glioma. Between the trimmed V and J ends, which lost 0 bases and 5 bases, there was a span of 15 bases. Germline CDR1 and CDR2: SGDLS and YYNGEE. The CDR3 is 15 amino acids. In regard to this clone: Antigen unknown.

Time point denoted: week 23, last vaccination. One vaccine dose held 300 ug of mutant IDH1 20-mer peptide and came with topical imiquimod. Clones were read by immunoSEQ multiplex PCR, and TCRdb kept only the in-frame ones, dropping some. The sample holds fewer than 45,000 clones, around 76% seen once. The sequenced sample was PBMCs, obtained from a glioma patient whose treatment included an IDH1 peptide vaccine. This receptor was obtained from a woman in her thirties or forties with glioma. Some clones in this sample may be carry-over from other donors' samples. The chain employs TRBV9 and TRBJ2-7; D assignment may be TRBD1 or TRBD2 (5 bases each). DNA for the CDR3: TGTGCCAGCAGCGTAGCTCCAGGGACCCCAAACGAGCAGTACTTC. This encodes CASSVAPGTPNEQYF.